This T cell receptor (beta chain) was sequenced in a study of blood T cell repertoires in COVID-19. Profiled with immunoSEQ multiplex PCR; TCRdb holds only in-frame clones, not every one. Of 50,000 to 65,000 clones listed, approximately 85% are singletons. With 3 bases removed from V and 10 bases from J, the gap between germline ends came to 10 bases. There are 12 residues in the CDR3. Germline lookup yields CDR1 MNHNS and CDR2 SASEGT. The chain combines TRBV6-1 with TRBJ2-1; unclear D gene. What was sequenced was peripheral blood. The origin of this receptor is a human donor in a cohort sampled during active COVID-19. The CDR3, as DNA: TGTGCCAGCAGTGACAGGAATTCCGAGCAGTTCTTC. This translates into CASSDRNSEQFF.